These 32 T cell receptor beta chains were all obtained from the same sample, sequenced in a study of spatial heterogeneity in lung cancer. In TCRdb, the 5' RACE reads were re-called with MiXCR into one record per CDR3 protein. The table lists tens of thousands of distinct CDR3 sequences, roughly 12% of them singletons. Time point given: sample taken at primary tumor resection. Whole RNA, isolated from tumor, nontumor lung or frozen PBMC, was sequenced without prior sorting. Sample: PBMCs, taken at surgery. These receptors were taken from a male donor with early-stage non-small cell lung cancer.

The CDR3 region has the DNA TGTGCCAGCAGCCTCGGAACGGGACAGCCCTACGAGCAGTACTTC. This translates into CASSLGTGQPYEQYF. The V and J genes are TRBV5-4 and TRBJ2-7, with 7 bases fitting TRBD1. Germline V gene lookup returns CDR1 SGHNT and CDR2 YYREEE (reference sequence). The CDR3 sequence is 15 residues long. V lost 4 bases, J lost 2 bases, and 9 bases stayed unmatched.

This clonotype showed up just a few times. The genes are TRBV28 and TRBJ1-5, with D unresolved. This CDR3 has 15 amino acids. Trimming removed 3 bases from V and 0 bases from J, with 9 bases in between. Germline CDR1 and CDR2: MDHEN and SYDVKM. The CDR3 region has the DNA TGTGCCAGCAGTTTGTCGGGAAATAGCAATCAGCCCCAGCATTTT. This encodes CASSLSGNSNQPQHF.

Ten or more counts support this clonotype. The chain employs TRBV5-1 and TRBJ1-1, with D maybe TRBD1 (5 bases). Trimming shortened V by 1 base and J by 0 bases, and 7 bases separated the two germline ends. This CDR3 region has 14 residues. CDR1 and CDR2 (germline): SGHRS, YFSETQ. In DNA form, the CDR3 reads TGCGCCAGCAGCTTGTTGGGGCTGAACACTGAAGCTTTCTTT. Amino acid sequence: CASSLLGLNTEAFF. The variable domain in full, completed from reference TRBV5-1 and TRBJ1-1, reads KAGVTQTPRYLIKTRGQQVTLSCSPISGHRSVSWYQQTPGQGLQFLFEYFSETQRNKGNFPGRFSGRQFSNSRSEMNVSTLELGDSALYLCASSLLGLNTEAFFGQGTRLTVV.

The chain combines TRBV20-1 with TRBJ1-5; D is ambiguous. This CDR3 has 12 amino acids. In germline, CDR1 is DFQATT, CDR2 SNEGSKA (reference sequence). V was clipped by 0 bases and J by 7 bases, with 7 bases between them. The CDR3 DNA reads TGCAGTGCTAGAGATCCGGGGCAGCCCCAGCATTTT. Its protein is CSARDPGQPQHF.

This clonotype was seen only a few times. The genes are TRBV9 and TRBJ2-7; D is unclear. The CDR3 sequence is 15 residues long. CDR1 is SGDLS and CDR2 is YYNGEE in the germline V gene. Trimming stripped 4 bases from V and 1 base from J, with 15 bases between. CDR3 in amino acids: CASSPRGRPSYEQYF. In DNA, the CDR3 is TGTGCCAGCAGCCCCCGCGGCAGACCATCCTACGAGCAGTACTTC.

The V gene is TRBV4-3, the J gene TRBJ2-3; D is possibly TRBD2 (6 bases). V was clipped by 0 bases and J by 0 bases, with 22 bases between them. Germline CDR1 and CDR2: LGHNA and YSLEER. This CDR3 has 20 amino acids. CDR3 amino acids: CASSQDFGGLIPFSTDTQYF. DNA for the CDR3: TGCGCCAGCAGCCAAGATTTTGGGGGACTGATACCCTTTAGCACAGATACGCAGTATTTT.

In its sample, this clonotype was seen a few times. V and J are TRBV28 and TRBJ2-5, with 8 bases that match TRBD1. Germline lookup yields CDR1 MDHEN and CDR2 SYDVKM. V lost 6 bases to trimming and J lost 4 bases; unmatched junction nucleotides: 4. The CDR3 runs 13 residues. The CDR3 region is CASSRGRGETQYF. The CDR3 DNA is TGTGCCAGCAGCAGGGGGCGCGGAGAGACCCAGTACTTC.

This clonotype was seen more than once but under ten times. The rearrangement joins TRBV20-1 to TRBJ2-3, with 10 bases that match TRBD2. The CDR3 contains 14 residues. V lost 6 bases, J lost 6 bases, and 9 bases stayed unmatched. In germline, CDR1 is DFQATT, CDR2 SNEGSKA (reference sequence). CDR3 region: CSAPFLAGADTQYF. DNA of the CDR3: TGCAGTGCCCCCTTTCTAGCGGGAGCGGATACGCAGTATTTT.

This clonotype was counted ten times or more. V gene TRBV27 combines with J gene TRBJ2-5; 8 bases are shared with TRBD2. This CDR3 region has 15 residues. CDR1 is MNHEY and CDR2 is SMNVEV in the germline V gene (reference sequence). Unmatched junction bases numbered 11, after V lost 6 bases and J lost 5 bases. The CDR3 sequence: CASSLSGMALETQYF. In nucleotides, the CDR3 is TGTGCCAGCAGCCTTAGCGGGATGGCTCTGGAGACCCAGTACTTC.

This clonotype was seen a few times. The V call is TRBV27, the J call TRBJ1-2, with TRBD1 identical over 9 bases. V lost 5 bases and J lost 5; bases outside the gene matches: 9. The length of the CDR3 is 15 residues. CDR1 is MNHEY and CDR2 is SMNVEV in the germline V gene (reference sequence). The CDR3 region is CASSPTGQGPYGYTF. The DNA for the CDR3 is TGTGCCAGCAGTCCCACGGGACAGGGTCCATATGGCTACACCTTC.

V usage is TRBV19 and J usage is TRBJ2-1; 10 bases are shared with TRBD1. V lost 3 bases and J lost 2; bases outside the gene matches: 1. CDR3 length equals 15 residues. The germline gives CDR1 LNHDA, CDR2 SQIVND (reference sequence). In DNA form, the CDR3 reads TGTGCCAGTAGTATCGGACAGGGGGCCTACAATGAGCAGTTCTTC. Translating it yields CASSIGQGAYNEQFF.

This clonotype was picked up many times. The chain couples TRBV5-4 to TRBJ2-5; D perhaps matches TRBD1 (5 bases). V lost 1 base, J lost 3 bases, and 10 bases lay in between. The CDR3 is 14 amino acids. Looked up from germline, CDR1 is SGHNT and CDR2 is YYREEE (reference sequence). CDR3 loop: CASSLWTPKETQYF. DNA of the CDR3: TGTGCCAGCAGCTTGTGGACACCGAAAGAGACCCAGTACTTC. Supplemented by reference TRBV5-4 and TRBJ2-5, the full variable domain reads ETGVTQSPTHLIKTRGQQVTLRCSSQSGHNTVSWYQQALGQGPQFIFQYYREEENGRGNFPPRFSGLQFPNYSSELNVNALELDDSALYLCASSLWTPKETQYFGPGTRLLVL.

This clonotype was seen many times. The chain combines TRBV12-5 with TRBJ2-1; 10 nucleotides align to TRBD2. The CDR3 consists of 16 residues. CDR1 LGHNT and CDR2 FRNRAP come from the germline V gene. J was trimmed by 8 bases and V by 1 base; bases with no gene match: 8. In DNA, the CDR3 is TGTGCTAGTGGTTTGGCTTCTAGCGGGAGCAGATATGAGCAGTTCTTC. Its translation: CASGLASSGSRYEQFF.

The chain combines TRBV6-1 with TRBJ2-7; 7 bases fit TRBD2. The CDR3 is 15 residues long. Germline CDR1 and CDR2: MNHNS and SASEGT. J was trimmed by 2 bases and V by 4 bases; bases with no gene match: 8. CDR3 protein: CASSALGLGAYEQYF. DNA for the CDR3: TGTGCCAGCAGTGCCCTAGGACTAGGAGCCTACGAGCAGTACTTC.

The gene calls are TRBV5-1 and TRBJ2-3, with D perhaps TRBD2 (6 bases). The CDR3 is 14 residues long. Germline values: CDR1 SGHRS, CDR2 YFSETQ. The ends were cut back, 4 bases at V and 6 bases at J, with 15 bases in the middle. CDR3 loop: CASSRVGSVDTQYF. CDR3 nucleotides: TGCGCCAGCAGCCGCGTCGGGAGCGTCGATACGCAGTATTTT.

V is TRBV20-1 and J is TRBJ1-5; D perhaps matches TRBD1 (5 bases). Trimming took 0 bases from V and 6 from J, leaving 18 bases between them. Germline CDR1 is DFQATT and CDR2 is SNEGSKA (reference sequence). The CDR3 has 16 residues. CDR3 sequence: CSAREQDLSVFQPQHF. CDR3 DNA: TGCAGTGCTAGAGAACAGGACCTCTCCGTATTTCAGCCCCAGCATTTT.

The genes are TRBV4-1 and TRBJ2-7; D is unresolved. Looked up from germline, CDR1 is MGHRA and CDR2 is YSYEKL. This CDR3 has 14 amino acids. Trimming took off 0 bases at V and 2 bases at J, with 8 bases between the two ends. The CDR3 DNA sequence: TGCGCCAGCAGCCAAGATTCCGGTCCCTACGAGCAGTACTTC. Protein sequence: CASSQDSGPYEQYF.

This clonotype was seen more than once but under ten times. This sequence joins TRBV7-2 and TRBJ2-1, with D possibly being TRBD1 (5 bases). CDR1 is SGHTA and CDR2 is FQGNSA in the germline V gene. The CDR3 is made up of 14 amino acids. The V end was cut by 1 base, the J end by 6 bases, with 10 bases between. The CDR3 nucleotides read TGTGCCAGCAGCTTAGGCACAGGAAGCAATGAGCAGTTCTTC. It translates to CASSLGTGSNEQFF.

The sample holds a few counts of this clonotype. The chain is built from TRBV5-1 and TRBJ2-6; D gene ambiguous. The CDR3 contains 16 residues. The germline V gene encodes CDR1 SGHRS and CDR2 YFSETQ. V was clipped by 2 bases and J by 1 base, with 10 bases between them. The CDR3: CASSFGTRSGANVLTF. CDR3 nucleotide sequence: TGCGCCAGCAGCTTCGGCACCCGGTCTGGGGCCAACGTCCTGACTTTC.

The genes are TRBV4-2 and TRBJ1-2; 8 bases are a match to TRBD1. After removal of 4 bases from V and 6 bases from J, the junction contained 7 bases not matched to a gene. The CDR3 spans 14 residues. Germline V gene lookup returns CDR1 LGHNA and CDR2 YNFKEQ. The CDR3 reads CASSPRQGIDGYTF. CDR3 nucleotides: TGTGCCAGCAGCCCTCGACAGGGGATTGATGGCTACACCTTC.

This clonotype was observed a handful of times. The chain joins TRBV9 to TRBJ2-3; no reliable D call. This CDR3 has 14 amino acids. V lost 3 bases, J lost 6 bases, and 14 bases lay in between. CDR1 SGDLS and CDR2 YYNGEE come from the germline V gene. DNA of the CDR3: TGTGCCAGCAGCGCTACCCTTTCGGTGGATACGCAGTATTTT. Protein: CASSATLSVDTQYF.

This clonotype was seen repeatedly, ten times or more. This chain uses TRBV10-3 with TRBJ2-1, with TRBD1 matching over 7 bases. Germline lookup yields CDR1 ENHRY and CDR2 SYGVKD. V gave up 6 bases and J gave up 1 base; unmatched junction bases: 3. There are 14 residues in the CDR3. The CDR3 bases are TGTGCCATCAGCTCGACAGGGTCCTACAATGAGCAGTTCTTC. Translated, it gives CAISSTGSYNEQFF.

This clonotype was seen only a few times. The V gene is TRBV7-9, the J gene TRBJ1-5, with 10 bases identical to TRBD1. CDR1 is SEHNR, CDR2 FQNEAQ, per germline (reference sequence). The CDR3 is made up of 15 amino acids. V lost 5 bases and J lost 9; bases outside the gene matches: 10. The CDR3 loop reads CASSPLTGGAGPQHF. The CDR3 DNA reads TGTGCCAGCAGCCCGCTGACAGGGGGCGCCGGGCCCCAGCATTTT.

This chain links TRBV5-1 with TRBJ2-7, with TRBD2 identical over 13 bases. CDR1 and CDR2 from the germline V gene are SGHRS and YFSETQ. This CDR3 comprises 17 residues. With 2 bases clipped from V and 5 bases from J, the junction kept 10 bases outside the gene matches. The CDR3 reads CASSFEGGLAGSNEQYF. The CDR3 nucleotides read TGCGCCAGCAGCTTTGAAGGGGGACTAGCGGGATCAAACGAGCAGTACTTC.

The chain is built from TRBV18 and TRBJ1-1, with D uncertain. The germline V and J ends were trimmed by 2 bases and 0 bases, with 13 bases remaining between them. Germline values: CDR1 KGHSH, CDR2 LQKENI. This CDR3 has 16 residues. The CDR3 nucleotides are TGTGCCAGCTCACCAAGGTTAGCAGAGATGAACACTGAAGCTTTCTTT. Translated: CASSPRLAEMNTEAFF.

CDR3 region: CASSQDQVEAGGPDTQYF. The CDR3 DNA follows: TGTGCCAGCAGCCAAGATCAGGTTGAGGCGGGAGGGCCCGATACGCAGTATTTT. The V and J genes are TRBV4-2 and TRBJ2-3; TRBD2 aligns across 9 bases. From germline, CDR1 is LGHNA and CDR2 YNFKEQ. The J segment lost 6 bases and the V segment lost 0 bases, leaving 13 bases of the junction unmatched. The CDR3 covers 18 residues.

The gene calls are TRBV6-2 or TRBV6-3 and TRBJ2-2; D may be TRBD2 (5 bases). The germline V gene has CDR1 MNHEY and CDR2 SVGEGT. The ends were cut back, 5 bases at V and 3 bases at J, with 13 bases in the middle. The CDR3 spans 15 residues. The CDR3 DNA is TGTGCCAGCAGTAAGGAGGCTGCCGACACCGGGGAGCTGTTTTTT. Residues: CASSKEAADTGELFF.

In regard to this clonotype: A much bigger clone sits one base away, suggesting this may be a read error. The chain is built from TRBV6-2 or TRBV6-3 and TRBJ1-5, with D unclear. The V gene's germline CDR1 is MNHEY and CDR2 SVGEGT. The V end lost 10 bases, the J end lost 0 bases, and 16 bases lay between the germline ends. The CDR3 extends over 15 amino acids. The CDR3 bases are TGTGCCAACAGAGCTGCATTGACTAGCAATCAGCCCCAGCATTTT. It is translated as CANRAALTSNQPQHF.

This clonotype was seen repeatedly, ten times or more. The chain carries TRBV7-2 and TRBJ1-5, with D uncertain. Trimming took 5 bases from V and 0 from J, leaving 5 bases between them. The CDR3 consists of 13 residues. Germline loops: CDR1 SGHTA, CDR2 FQGNSA. The DNA for the CDR3 is TGTGCCAGCAGCCTTAATAGCAATCAGCCCCAGCATTTT. Amino acid sequence: CASSLNSNQPQHF.

This clonotype was seen repeatedly, ten times or more. This chain joins TRBV29-1 and TRBJ1-1; 9 bases line up with TRBD1. V shed 6 bases, J shed 1 base, and the junction held 3 bases outside the gene matches. The CDR3 extends over 13 amino acids. Germline CDR1 is SQVTM and CDR2 is ANQGSEA. CDR3 sequence (DNA): TGCAGCGTGGGGACAGGGTCGAACACTGAAGCTTTCTTT. Its protein is CSVGTGSNTEAFF.

This clonotype was counted only a few times. CDR3 sequence: CASSLNGQEYYEQYF. The CDR3 nucleotides read TGTGCCAGCTCCCTAAACGGACAGGAGTACTACGAGCAGTACTTC. The V call is TRBV27, the J call TRBJ2-7, with 7 bases fitting TRBD1. CDR1 MNHEY and CDR2 SMNVEV come from the germline V gene (reference sequence). The CDR3 spans 15 residues. J gave up 3 bases and V 8 bases, and 13 bases lay outside the gene matches.

A few counts support this clonotype. The rearrangement uses TRBV4-3 and TRBJ1-3; D uncertain. CDR3 size: 17 residues. The germline V gene encodes CDR1 LGHNA and CDR2 YSLEER. The V and J ends lost 0 bases and 8 bases respectively, with 20 bases between them. CDR3 region: CASSQDPVRQNRDTIYF. The CDR3 nucleotides read TGCGCCAGCAGCCAAGACCCCGTCCGCCAAAACCGGGACACCATATATTTT.